This T cell receptor (beta chain) appears in the sequencing data of a study of cytomegalovirus exposure and HLA in healthy donors. A multiplex PCR was run with 60 Vbeta primers and 13 Jbeta primers. Assay: immunoSEQ multiplex PCR; the TCRdb copy retains only in-frame clones and omits some. The table lists fewer than 200,000 clones, about 82% of them singletons. The sequence was obtained from a woman aged 18-29 years in good health and CMV-seronegative. Sequencing was performed on PBMCs.

The CDR3 DNA reads TGTGCCATCAGTGAGTCCGAGGCAGGGGGTGTAGCGGGAGAGAATGAGCAGTTCTTC. Residues: CAISESEAGGVAGENEQFF. This chain connects TRBV10-3 to TRBJ2-1, with 9 bases lining up with TRBD2. The germline CDR1 and CDR2 sequences are ENHRY and SYGVKD. The CDR3 runs to 19 residues. V shed 0 bases, J shed 7 bases, and the junction held 16 bases outside the gene matches.